The 15 T cell receptor beta chains below were found in one sample sequenced in a study of PD-L1 blockade in urothelial cancer. Sequenced by immunoSEQ multiplex PCR; TCRdb stores in-frame clones only, minus some. The sample lists about 36,000 clones, approximately 88% occurring once. Time point specified: peripheral blood 6 weeks after treatment start. The sample here was PBMCs, taken around atezolizumab (anti-PD-L1) treatment. The source of these receptors is a man aged 40-55 years with urothelial cancer.

The chain links TRBV5-1 to TRBJ2-1; 10 positions agree with TRBD1. This CDR3 has 16 amino acids. Germline assignment: CDR1 SGHRS and CDR2 YFSETQ. V was pared by 4 bases and J by 6 bases, with 10 bases of the junction left unmatched. The CDR3 nucleotides read TGCGCCAGCAGCCCCGGACCCGGGACAGGGGTCAATGAGCAGTTCTTC. This sequence encodes CASSPGPGTGVNEQFF.

The chain links TRBV5-1 to TRBJ2-7; D is perhaps TRBD1 (5 bases). Germline V gene lookup returns CDR1 SGHRS and CDR2 YFSETQ. The length of the CDR3 is 12 residues. Trimming removed 4 bases from V and 6 bases from J, with 11 bases in between. CDR3 region: CASSLQGVEQYF. CDR3 nucleotide sequence: TGCGCCAGCAGCCTCCAGGGCGTCGAGCAGTACTTC.

The chain carries TRBV7-6 and TRBJ1-5, with TRBD1 identical over 9 bases. The CDR3 is 14 amino acids. CDR1 and CDR2 from the germline V gene are SGHVS and FNYEAQ. V gave up 5 bases and J gave up 7 bases; unmatched junction bases: 6. For the CDR3, the DNA is TGTGCCAGCAGCCGGGACAGGGAGGGCCAGCCCCAGCATTTT. It yields the protein CASSRDREGQPQHF.

This clone was found once. The rearrangement links TRBV6-1 to TRBJ1-1; possible D gene TRBD1, 6 bases. This CDR3 comprises 15 residues. The germline CDR1 and CDR2 sequences are MNHNS and SASEGT. Trimming pared 2 bases from V and 8 bases from J, leaving 18 bases between. The CDR3 DNA reads TGTGCCAGCAGTGAATCCCCCACAGGGCGCCAAGAAGCTTTCTTT. The encoded protein is CASSESPTGRQEAFF.

The CDR3 nucleotides read TGTGCCAGCAGATCGCATCAGTTTGAAGCTTTCTTT. Protein product: CASRSHQFEAFF. V usage is TRBV28 and J usage is TRBJ1-1; D not certain. The CDR3 is 12 amino acids. V dropped 6 bases and J dropped 7 bases, with 12 bases sitting between them. Germline assignment: CDR1 MDHEN and CDR2 SYDVKM. Together with reference TRBV28 and TRBJ1-1, the CDR3 gives the full variable domain: DVKVTQSSRYLVKRTGEKVFLECVQDMDHENMFWYRQDPGLGLRLIYFSYDVKMKEKGDIPEGYSVSREKKERFSLILESASTNQTSMYLCASRSHQFEAFFGQGTRLTVV.

This clone was seen a single time. The genes are TRBV27 and TRBJ2-6; D call uncertain. V was clipped by 3 bases and J by 0 bases, with 6 bases between them. The germline gives CDR1 MNHEY, CDR2 SMNVEV (reference sequence). This CDR3 is built from 15 residues. The CDR3 sequence: CASSLAHSGANVLTF. The CDR3 region has the DNA TGTGCCAGCAGTTTGGCACACTCTGGGGCCAACGTCCTGACTTTC.

In its sample, this clone was seen once. The rearrangement links TRBV4-1 to TRBJ1-4, with D tentatively TRBD1 (6 bases). This CDR3 spans 15 amino acids. Germline CDR1 MGHRA, CDR2 YSYEKL. V was clipped by 8 bases and J by 8 bases, with 21 bases between them. The CDR3 DNA reads TGCGCCAGCGCCCCGCGGGGGGCCGTTGAAGAAAAACTGTTTTTT. Translation: CASAPRGAVEEKLFF.

The genes are TRBV7-8 and TRBJ1-2; 8 positions match TRBD1. The CDR3 runs 13 residues. V shed 5 bases and J 5 bases; nucleotides not matched to a gene: 4. From germline, CDR1 is SGHVS and CDR2 FQNEAQ. The CDR3 loop is CASSPQGAYGYTF. DNA of the CDR3: TGTGCCAGCAGCCCCCAGGGGGCGTATGGCTACACCTTC.

The V gene is TRBV9, the J gene TRBJ1-3, with D maybe TRBD1 (6 bases). Deletions cut 3 bases from V and 0 bases from J, with 13 bases between. CDR1 and CDR2 (germline): SGDLS, YYNGEE. The CDR3 has 16 residues. As DNA, the CDR3 is TGTGCCAGCAGCGGGGCCGGGACAAACTCTGGAAACACCATATATTTT. It specifies CASSGAGTNSGNTIYF.

The chain joins TRBV11-2 to TRBJ1-2, with a tentative D call TRBD1 (5 bases). CDR3 length: 15 residues. V lost 1 base to trimming and J lost 8 bases, with 17 bases between them. Germline CDR1 SGHAT, CDR2 FQNNGV. In nucleotides, the CDR3 is TGTGCCAGCAGCTTAGCGGCGGGGACCTCTGAGGGCTACACCTTC. It is translated as CASSLAAGTSEGYTF.

V is TRBV11-1 and J is TRBJ2-7; TRBD2 aligns across 13 bases. The length of the CDR3 is 19 residues. J lost 0 bases, V lost 5 bases, and 13 bases had no gene match. The germline V gene encodes CDR1 SGHAT and CDR2 FQDESV (reference sequence). As DNA, the CDR3 is TGTGCCAGCAGCCCCGGACTAGCGGGAGTAGCGGTACTCTCCTACGAGCAGTACTTC. This translates into CASSPGLAGVAVLSYEQYF.

The chain recombines TRBV15 with TRBJ2-1; D gene ambiguous. Trimming left V 5 bases short and J 2 bases short, with 19 bases between. CDR3 size: 17 residues. The germline CDR1 and CDR2 sequences are LNHNV and YYDKDF (reference sequence). The CDR3: CATSGRSAHGTYNEQFF. The CDR3, as DNA: TGTGCCACCAGCGGGCGCTCGGCCCATGGCACCTACAATGAGCAGTTCTTC. Based on the CDR3 plus reference TRBV15 and TRBJ2-1, the full variable domain is DAMVIQNPRYQVTQFGKPVTLSCSQTLNHNVMYWYQQKSSQAPKLLFHYYDKDFNNEADTPDNFQSRRPNTSFCFLDIRSPGLGDTAMYLCATSGRSAHGTYNEQFFGPGTRLTVL.

The rearrangement uses TRBV2 and TRBJ2-1; D call uncertain. Trimming left V 8 bases short and J 8 bases short, with 16 bases between. The CDR3 covers 13 residues. Germline CDR1 reads SNHLY; CDR2 reads FYNNEI. This CDR3 is CASGTSNLDEQFF. The CDR3 nucleotides read TGTGCCAGCGGTACATCCAACCTCGATGAGCAGTTCTTC.

V is TRBV9 and J is TRBJ2-1; perhaps TRBD2 as D (6 bases). The V gene lost 0 bases and the J gene lost 5 bases, with 12 bases spanning the gap. The CDR3 spans 15 residues. Germline assignment: CDR1 SGDLS and CDR2 YYNGEE. The CDR3 spells CASSVGWRADNEQFF. CDR3 bases: TGTGCCAGCAGCGTAGGGTGGAGGGCCGACAATGAGCAGTTCTTC.

The chain has TRBV6-1 and TRBJ1-5; 7 bases agree with TRBD1. The CDR3 contains 14 residues. V was pared by 6 bases and J by 3 bases, with 5 bases of the junction left unmatched. Germline V gene sequence: CDR1 MNHNS, CDR2 SASEGT. The CDR3 DNA follows: TGTGCCAGCAGGGGGACAGCCTACAATCAGCCCCAGCATTTT. Its translation is CASRGTAYNQPQHF.